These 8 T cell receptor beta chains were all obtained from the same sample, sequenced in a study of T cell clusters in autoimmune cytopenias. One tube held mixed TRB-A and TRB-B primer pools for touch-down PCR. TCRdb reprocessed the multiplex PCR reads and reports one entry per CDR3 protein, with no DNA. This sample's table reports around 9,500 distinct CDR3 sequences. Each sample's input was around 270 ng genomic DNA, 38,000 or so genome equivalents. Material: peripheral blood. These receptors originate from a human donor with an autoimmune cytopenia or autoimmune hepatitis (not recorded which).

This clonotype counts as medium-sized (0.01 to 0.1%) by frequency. The CDR3: CAWSAGHREKLFF. V and J are TRBV30 and TRBJ1-4; without DNA, the TCRdb call of TRBD1 cannot be checked. The CDR3 consists of 13 residues. Germline V gene data show CDR1 as GTSNPN and CDR2 as SVGIG (reference sequence). Full variable domain (missing parts from reference TRBV30 and TRBJ1-4): SQTIHQWPATLVQPVGSPLSLECTVEGTSNPNLYWYRQAAGRGLQLLFYSVGIGQISSEVPQNLSASRPQDRQFILSSKKLLLSDSGFYLCAWSAGHREKLFFGSGTQLSVL.

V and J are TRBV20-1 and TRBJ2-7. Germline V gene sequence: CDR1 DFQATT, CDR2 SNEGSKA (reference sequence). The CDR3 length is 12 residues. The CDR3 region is CSARDDGYEQYF.

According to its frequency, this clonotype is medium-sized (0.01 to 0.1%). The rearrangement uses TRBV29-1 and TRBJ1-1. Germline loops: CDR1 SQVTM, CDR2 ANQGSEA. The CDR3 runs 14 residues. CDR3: CSVEVTGMNTEAFF.

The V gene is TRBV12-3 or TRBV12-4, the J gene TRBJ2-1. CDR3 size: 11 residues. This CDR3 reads CASRTGNEQFF.

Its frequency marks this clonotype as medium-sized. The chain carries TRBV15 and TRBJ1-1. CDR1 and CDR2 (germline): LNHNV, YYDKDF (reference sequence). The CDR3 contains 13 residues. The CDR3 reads CATSRGVNTEAFF.

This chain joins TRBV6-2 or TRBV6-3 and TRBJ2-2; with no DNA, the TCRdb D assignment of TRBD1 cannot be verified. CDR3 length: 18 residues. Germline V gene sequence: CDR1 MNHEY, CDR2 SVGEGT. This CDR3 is CASSYSRTDHVFTGELFF.

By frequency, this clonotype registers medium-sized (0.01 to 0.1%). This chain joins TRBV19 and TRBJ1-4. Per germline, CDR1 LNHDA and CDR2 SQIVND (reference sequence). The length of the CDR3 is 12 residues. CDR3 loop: CASSTVDGKLFF.

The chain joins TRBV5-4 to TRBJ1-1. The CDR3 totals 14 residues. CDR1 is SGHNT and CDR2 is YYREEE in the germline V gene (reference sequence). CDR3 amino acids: CASSLEPTNTEAFF.